Listed here are 24 T cell receptor beta chains from one sample, sequenced in a study of Graves' ophthalmopathy and Graves' hyperthyroidism. RNA transcripts yielded amplified TCR beta CDR3 regions. After a first-round RT-PCR with HTBI primers, a second-round multiplex PCR was run. TCRdb re-called the multiplex PCR reads through MiXCR, storing one row per CDR3 protein. Among around 520,000 distinct CDR3 sequences listed, 35% to 45% were seen once. Sequencing was done on a sample of peripheral blood or thyroid tissue (not recorded which). These receptors came from an adult man with Graves' hyperthyroidism.

The rearrangement uses TRBV29-1 and TRBJ2-2, with TRBD2 identical over 7 bases. The CDR3 contains 12 residues. Germline CDR1 is SQVTM and CDR2 is ANQGSEA. CDR3 DNA: TGCATTTGCGGGGGTGAAACCGGGGAGCTGTTTTTT. Translation: CICGGETGELFF.

V is TRBV7-9 and J is TRBJ1-6; TRBD1 matches at 10 bases. This CDR3 contains 15 residues. In germline, CDR1 is SEHNR, CDR2 FQNEAQ (reference sequence). J was trimmed by 8 bases and V by 1 base; bases with no gene match: 2. CDR3 amino acids: CASSLGTGGYSPLHF. In nucleotides, the CDR3 is TGTGCCAGCAGCTTAGGGACAGGGGGATATTCACCCCTCCACTTT.

This clonotype was recorded once. The chain carries TRBV25-1 and TRBJ2-3; a weak D match, TRBD2 (6 bases). The V gene's germline CDR1 is MGHDK and CDR2 SYGVNS. V dropped 9 bases and J dropped 2 bases, with 15 bases sitting between them. This CDR3 comprises 14 residues. In DNA form, the CDR3 reads TGTGCCAGTACCCGGGACTTTGTCACAGATACGCAGTATTTT. Protein sequence: CASTRDFVTDTQYF.

This clonotype was seen more than once but under ten times. The J gene is TRBJ2-1, the V gene TRBV29-1; D ambiguous. V lost 8 bases, J lost 0 bases, and 11 bases lay in between. The V gene's germline CDR1 is SQVTM and CDR2 ANQGSEA. There are 13 residues in the CDR3. The CDR3 here is CSFVRSSYNEQFF. The CDR3 DNA sequence: TGCAGCTTTGTCAGGAGCTCCTACAATGAGCAGTTCTTC.

For this clonotype: This may come from a read error, since a much larger clone is one base off. V is TRBV10-3 and J is TRBJ2-2, with 13 bases that match TRBD2. CDR1 and CDR2 (germline): ENHRY, SYGVKD. With 10 bases clipped from V and 2 bases from J, the junction kept 7 bases outside the gene matches. The CDR3 consists of 16 residues. The CDR3 bases are TGTGCCACCAGGACTAGCGGGGGCCTTAACACCGGGGAGCTGTTTTTT. This codes for CATRTSGGLNTGELFF.

Comments on this clonotype: Because the CDR3 is missing its conserved closing phenylalanine or tryptophan, this is likely a read error. The chain employs TRBV4-3 and TRBJ1-3, with D possibly being TRBD1 (5 bases). V dropped 6 bases and J dropped 0 bases, with 18 bases sitting between them. Germline V CDR1 and CDR2: LGHNA, YSLEER. This CDR3 has 17 residues. This chain's CDR3 is CASSTTTDRSSGNTIYC. In nucleotides, the CDR3 is TGCGCCAGCAGTACTACAACCGACAGAAGCTCTGGAAACACCATATATTGT.

This clonotype was seen many times. The chain couples TRBV7-6 to TRBJ1-4; the D is unclear. The CDR3 loop spans 16 amino acids. The V gene's germline CDR1 is SGHVS and CDR2 FNYEAQ. V shed 2 bases and J shed 2 bases, with 12 bases lying between them. The CDR3 here is CASSLLGSGTNEKLFF. The CDR3 DNA reads as TGTGCCAGCAGCTTATTAGGGAGTGGGACTAATGAAAAACTGTTTTTT.

This clonotype appeared many times. The J gene is TRBJ1-2, the V gene TRBV25-1; no clear D gene. This CDR3 contains 11 residues. V lost 2 bases and J lost 7, with 5 bases in between. Germline CDR1 and CDR2: MGHDK and SYGVNS. The CDR3 DNA sequence: TGTGCCAGCAGTGAAGTGGGTGGCTACACCTTC. Its translation is CASSEVGGYTF.

Comments on this clonotype: A read error may explain this, as a much larger clone is one base away. The rearrangement uses TRBV10-3 and TRBJ1-1, with 10 bases matching TRBD1. The CDR3 is 19 residues long. Germline values: CDR1 ENHRY, CDR2 SYGVKD. The CDR3 coding sequence is TGTGCCATCAGTGACCTATATTCCGGGACAGGGGCTTCGAACACTGGAGCTTTCTTT. Encoded protein: CAISDLYSGTGASNTGAFF.

This clonotype has a count of ten or more. The rearrangement links TRBV10-3 to TRBJ1-6; possibly TRBD1 for D (5 bases). V lost 4 bases and J 8 bases, leaving 9 bases between the germline ends. This CDR3 has 13 residues. Germline V CDR1 and CDR2: ENHRY, SYGVKD. The CDR3 bases are TGTGCCATCAGTGGCGACAGAGATTCACCCCTCCACTTT. This translates into CAISGDRDSPLHF.

This clonotype has just a few counts. The chain recombines TRBV7-2 with TRBJ2-3; 8 bases are a match to TRBD1. The CDR3 is 15 residues long. Germline-derived CDR1 and CDR2 are SGHTA and FQGNSA. J was trimmed by 4 bases and V by 7 bases; bases with no gene match: 10. CDR3 DNA sequence: TGTGCCAGCACCACTTACAGGGGGGCATCAGATACGCAGTATTTT. Protein product: CASTTYRGASDTQYF.

This clonotype was found many times. J is TRBJ1-4 and V is TRBV7-9; the D gene is possibly TRBD1 (5 bases). This CDR3 comprises 13 residues. V lost 4 bases and J 4 bases, leaving 7 bases between the germline ends. Germline values: CDR1 SEHNR, CDR2 FQNEAQ (reference sequence). Here the CDR3 reads CASSWDFNEKLFF. The CDR3 DNA is TGTGCCAGCAGCTGGGACTTTAATGAAAAACTGTTTTTT.

This rearrangement joins TRBV10-2 to TRBJ2-7, with 9 bases that match TRBD1. V lost 10 bases to trimming and J lost 6 bases; unmatched junction nucleotides: 10. Germline lookup yields CDR1 WSHSY and CDR2 SAAADI. The CDR3 consists of 13 residues. The CDR3 spells CATQQGAEGEQYF. The CDR3 DNA reads as TGCGCCACCCAACAGGGGGCGGAGGGCGAGCAGTACTTC.

This clonotype was detected a few times. The J gene is TRBJ2-7, the V gene TRBV29-1, with D perhaps TRBD2 (5 bases). The germline CDR1 and CDR2 sequences are SQVTM and ANQGSEA. The CDR3 contains 14 residues. Trimming took 3 bases from V and 3 from J, leaving 15 bases between them. The DNA for the CDR3 is TGCAGCGTTGAGGAGGACCTTGGCGACTACGAGCAGTACTTC. It translates to CSVEEDLGDYEQYF.

This clonotype was seen at least ten times. The genes are TRBV10-3 and TRBJ2-5; tentatively, D is TRBD1 (5 bases). The CDR3 is 13 residues long. Per germline, CDR1 ENHRY and CDR2 SYGVKD. The ends were cut back, 4 bases at V and 2 bases at J, with 8 bases in the middle. CDR3 region: CAISGQGQETQYF. The CDR3 DNA reads TGTGCCATCAGTGGGCAGGGACAAGAGACCCAGTACTTC.

This clonotype has just one count. Germline is not matched at one junction end, which may reflect a read error. The chain's CDR3 is CASSNIQEAQYF. As DNA, the CDR3 is TGTGCCAGCTCCAACATCCAAGAGGCCCAGTACTTC. The chain links TRBV3-1 to TRBJ2-5; D unresolved. From germline, CDR1 is LGHDT and CDR2 YNNKEL (reference sequence). The CDR3 has 12 amino acids.

Written as DNA, the CDR3 is TGTGCCAGTAGTATACGGCCTAGCGGGGCAAACACTGAAGCTTTCTTT. Amino acid sequence: CASSIRPSGANTEAFF. The gene calls are TRBV19 and TRBJ1-1, with D perhaps matching TRBD1 (5 bases). The CDR3 runs to 16 residues. Germline CDR1 and CDR2: LNHDA and SQIVND (reference sequence). V was cut by 2 bases and J by 2 bases, with 15 bases left in between. Filled out from reference TRBV19 and TRBJ1-1, the complete variable domain reads DGGITQSPKYLFRKEGQNVTLSCEQNLNHDAMYWYRQDPGQGLRLIYYSQIVNDFQKGDIAEGYSVSREKKESFPLTVTSAQKNPTAFYLCASSIRPSGANTEAFFGQGTRLTVV.

At least ten counts were recorded for this clonotype. The chain recombines TRBV14 with TRBJ1-1; the D is unclear. Germline lookup yields CDR1 SGHDN and CDR2 FVKESK. The CDR3 is 18 residues long. V lost 2 bases to trimming and J lost 1 base, with 20 bases between them. The CDR3 sequence is CASSQPRPGKEWNTEAFF. The CDR3 nucleotides read TGTGCCAGCAGCCAACCCCGACCCGGGAAAGAATGGAACACTGAAGCTTTCTTT.

This rearrangement joins TRBV19 to TRBJ2-5; tentative D call: TRBD1 (5 bases). This CDR3 is built from 15 residues. Germline V gene sequence: CDR1 LNHDA, CDR2 SQIVND (reference sequence). V was trimmed by 6 bases and J by 9 bases, leaving 23 bases between them. CDR3 protein: CASRSEDILRVPQYF. The CDR3 nucleotides are TGTGCCAGTAGATCAGAGGACATCCTGCGAGTGCCCCAGTACTTC.

Notes on this clonotype: This may be a read error, as it is one base from a much larger clone. V usage is TRBV6-5 and J usage is TRBJ1-2, with 9 bases that match TRBD1. The CDR3 extends over 12 amino acids. The germline gives CDR1 MNHEY, CDR2 SVGAGI. J lost 6 bases, V lost 6 bases, and 2 bases had no gene match. The DNA of the CDR3 is TGTGCCAGCAGGAGGACAGGGGATGGCTACACCTTC. Protein sequence: CASRRTGDGYTF.

This clonotype was counted many times. The chain is built from TRBV20-1 and TRBJ1-4; D may be TRBD1 (6 bases). Germline V CDR1 and CDR2: DFQATT, SNEGSKA (reference sequence). V shed 3 bases and J shed 4 bases, with 15 bases lying between them. The CDR3 sequence is 15 residues long. Here the CDR3 DNA reads TGCAGTGCTAGGGATTACAGGGACCTTAATGAAAAACTGTTTTTT. Encoded protein: CSARDYRDLNEKLFF.

V and J are TRBV5-1 and TRBJ2-1, with D possibly TRBD2 on 6 matching bases. Germline-derived CDR1 and CDR2 are SGHRS and YFSETQ. V lost 7 bases and J 8 bases, leaving 16 bases between the germline ends. This CDR3 is built from 13 residues. The CDR3 here is CASGTGTGDEQFF. In DNA, the CDR3 is TGCGCCAGCGGTACGGGAACGGGAGATGAGCAGTTCTTC. Combining the CDR3 with reference TRBV5-1 and TRBJ2-1 gives the whole variable domain KAGVTQTPRYLIKTRGQQVTLSCSPISGHRSVSWYQQTPGQGLQFLFEYFSETQRNKGNFPGRFSGRQFSNSRSEMNVSTLELGDSALYLCASGTGTGDEQFFGPGTRLTVL.

The chain recombines TRBV7-9 with TRBJ1-5; 9 nucleotides align to TRBD1. The junction had 9 bases not matched to a gene; V was cut back by 5 bases and J by 4 bases. This CDR3 has 16 residues. The germline gives CDR1 SEHNR, CDR2 FQNEAQ (reference sequence). The CDR3 protein is CASSPLVGQGNQPQHF. As DNA, the CDR3 is TGTGCCAGCAGCCCACTCGTAGGACAGGGGAATCAGCCCCAGCATTTT.

In its sample, this clonotype was seen many times. This rearrangement joins TRBV29-1 to TRBJ2-7; 14 positions agree with TRBD2. This CDR3 has 13 residues. Germline assignment: CDR1 SQVTM and CDR2 ANQGSEA. V lost 7 bases to trimming and J lost 3 bases; unmatched junction nucleotides: 2. The CDR3 coding sequence is TGCAGCGCTGGGACTAGCGGGGGCTACGAGCAGTACTTC. It specifies CSAGTSGGYEQYF.